This T cell receptor beta chain was retrieved from a study of control samples from healthy donors and cancer patients. Between the trimmed V and J ends, which lost 0 bases and 12 bases, there was a span of 10 bases. The germline gives CDR1 SGHRS, CDR2 YFSETQ. CDR3 size: 11 residues. Produced via immunoSEQ multiplex PCR; TCRdb's table is partial and in-frame only. This table has 130,000 or so clones, approximately 91% appearing once. The chain links TRBV5-1 to TRBJ2-7; D is undetermined. The source of this sequence is a man aged 50 or older in good health. Specimen: blood. CDR3 loop: CASSLAGPWYF. CDR3 nucleotide sequence: TGCGCCAGCAGCTTGGCTGGGCCCTGGTACTTC. The whole variable domain, filled in from reference TRBV5-1 and TRBJ2-7, reads KAGVTQTPRYLIKTRGQQVTLSCSPISGHRSVSWYQQTPGQGLQFLFEYFSETQRNKGNFPGRFSGRQFSNSRSEMNVSTLELGDSALYLCASSLAGPWYFGPGTRLTVT.